The clone carrying this T cell receptor beta chain was counted at least ten times. Its target is not known. The entry originates in a study of T cells after yellow fever vaccination. TCRdb recomputed calls from the 5' RACE reads with MiXCR, one row per CDR3 protein. This repertoire shows about 360,000 distinct CDR3 sequences, around 6.4% found once; its top ten account for approximately 16%. The CDR3 consists of 15 residues. Germline V gene lookup returns CDR1 SGHVS and CDR2 FQNEAQ. The V end lost 3 bases, the J end lost 0 bases, and 12 bases lay between the germline ends. General study findings and limits: Abundant clonotypes from the bulk population could have been carried over as contaminants into FACS-sorted repertoires. The study re-detected most primary-vaccination clones after the booster (96% CD4, approximately 87% CD8). Researchers noted that a small share of clonotypes showed up in both CD4 and CD8 compartments.

This clonotype was obtained from a young man who received the YFV17D yellow fever vaccine. The chain links TRBV7-8 to TRBJ2-7, with D unresolved. Source: PBMCs, taken 5 days after the yellow fever booster vaccination. CDR3 coding DNA: TGTGCCAGCAGCTTCCTGCGGCACCCCTCCTACGAGCAGTACTTC. It encodes CASSFLRHPSYEQYF.